The source of this T cell receptor beta chain is a study of blood T cell repertoires in COVID-19. Study as a whole: Both acute and convalescent COVID-19 samples were obtained from the United States, Italy and Spain. Nucleic acid was either cDNA or gDNA, and it came from T cells, B-cell-depleted T cells, or PBMCs.

Germline V lookup: CDR1 SGHAT, CDR2 FQNNGV. J gave up 5 bases and V 0 bases, and 7 bases lay outside the gene matches. This CDR3 is built from 17 residues. This clone was recorded only once. Per the original methods: How many nucleated cells were present was estimated from reference gene primer amplification. The method was immunoSEQ multiplex PCR; TCRdb's version includes in-frame clones alone and lacks a portion of them. That table supplies the V and J calls and clone size; D and trimming were determined from the DNA. The table shows roughly 350,000 clones, with 85% occurring only once. The origin of this receptor is a woman between 18 and 29 years old with acute or convalescent COVID-19. The specimen sequenced was peripheral blood. The J gene is TRBJ2-1, the V gene TRBV11-2; 10 bases fit TRBD2. The CDR3 protein is CASSLEGEREGHNEQFF. The CDR3 bases are TGTGCCAGCAGCTTAGAGGGTGAGCGGGAGGGCCACAATGAGCAGTTCTTC.